The source of this T cell receptor (beta chain) is a study of OX40 agonist ivuxolimab in advanced cancers. Findings of the study overall: Partial responders at 0.1-3.0 mg/kg showed near-lowest clonal expansion. Part of the nonresponder group also had normalized T-cell clonal expansion that was low. Still undetermined is the antigen specificity of the expanded peripheral T cells. Clonal expansion was seen in CD4+ and CD8+ blood T cells by week 6 at 0.1 to 3.0 mg/kg.

Only in-frame clones appear in the TCRdb table, and some are missing; sequencing was by immunoSEQ multiplex PCR. Found here are 15,000 to 20,000 clones, less than 95% of them singletons; the top ten hold roughly 50%. Germline assignment: CDR1 SGDLS and CDR2 YYNGEE. Trimming took 0 bases from V and 7 from J; bases not matched to a gene: 8. The CDR3 length is 16 residues. As concerns this clone: Its antigen remains unidentified.

The receptor's source is an adult with an advanced solid tumor such as melanoma, head and neck, liver or kidney cancer. The rearrangement joins TRBV9 to TRBJ2-1; 9 nucleotides agree with TRBD2. The specimen comprised CD4+ or CD8+ T cells sorted from blood, sampled in a trial of the OX40 agonist ivuxolimab. CDR3 region: CASSVDISGSRNEQFF. CDR3 DNA sequence: TGTGCCAGCAGCGTAGATATTAGCGGGAGCAGGAATGAGCAGTTCTTC. Variable domain in full (rest from reference TRBV9 and TRBJ2-1): DSGVTQTPKHLITATGQRVTLRCSPRSGDLSVYWYQQSLDQGLQFLIQYYNGEERAKGNILERFSAQQFPDLHSELNLSSLELGDSALYFCASSVDISGSRNEQFFGPGTRLTVL.